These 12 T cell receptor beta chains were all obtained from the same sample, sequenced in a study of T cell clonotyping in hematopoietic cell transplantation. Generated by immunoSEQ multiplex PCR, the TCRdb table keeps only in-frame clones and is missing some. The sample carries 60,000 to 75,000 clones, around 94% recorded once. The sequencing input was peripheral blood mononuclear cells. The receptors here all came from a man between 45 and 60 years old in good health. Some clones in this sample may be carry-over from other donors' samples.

The CDR3 bases are TGTGCCAGCTGGACCCACTCTGGAAACACCATATATTTT. This sequence encodes CASWTHSGNTIYF. The chain combines TRBV27 with TRBJ1-3; D is ambiguous. CDR1 and CDR2 from the germline V gene are MNHEY and SMNVEV (reference sequence). Trimming stripped 8 bases from V and 0 bases from J, with 8 bases between. This CDR3 spans 13 amino acids.

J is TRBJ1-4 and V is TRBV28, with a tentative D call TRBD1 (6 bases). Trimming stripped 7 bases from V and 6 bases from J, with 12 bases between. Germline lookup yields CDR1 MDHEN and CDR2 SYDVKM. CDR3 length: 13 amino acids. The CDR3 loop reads CASTTGSDEKLFF. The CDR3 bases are TGTGCCAGCACTACAGGGTCCGATGAAAAACTGTTTTTT.

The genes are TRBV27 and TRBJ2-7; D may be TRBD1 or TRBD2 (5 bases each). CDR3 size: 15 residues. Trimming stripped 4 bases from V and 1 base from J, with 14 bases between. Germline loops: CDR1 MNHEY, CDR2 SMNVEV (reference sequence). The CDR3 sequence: CASSSTGTGSYEQYF. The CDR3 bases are TGTGCCAGCAGTTCCACCGGGACGGGATCCTACGAGCAGTACTTC.

The CDR3 region is CASSSGDENGYTF. In DNA form, the CDR3 reads TGTGCCAGCAGTTCAGGGGATGAGAATGGCTACACCTTC. This chain uses TRBV28 with TRBJ1-2; TRBD1 is a possible D gene (6 bases). The CDR3 runs 13 residues. From germline, CDR1 is MDHEN and CDR2 SYDVKM. The V end lost 4 bases, the J end lost 6 bases, and 12 bases lay between the germline ends.

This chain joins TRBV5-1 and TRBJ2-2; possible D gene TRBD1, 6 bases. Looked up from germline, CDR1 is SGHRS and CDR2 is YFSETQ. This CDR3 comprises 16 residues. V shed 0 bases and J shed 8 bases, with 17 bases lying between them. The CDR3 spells CASSLGQVEQTGELFF. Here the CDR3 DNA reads TGCGCCAGCAGCTTGGGACAGGTGGAACAAACGGGGGAGCTGTTTTTT.

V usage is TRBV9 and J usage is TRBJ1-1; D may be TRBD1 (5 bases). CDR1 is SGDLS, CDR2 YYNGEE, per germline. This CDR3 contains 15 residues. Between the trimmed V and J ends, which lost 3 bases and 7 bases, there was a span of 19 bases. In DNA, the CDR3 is TGTGCCAGCAGCGCAGATGGCCGGGGCGAGAATGAAGCTTTCTTT. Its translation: CASSADGRGENEAFF.

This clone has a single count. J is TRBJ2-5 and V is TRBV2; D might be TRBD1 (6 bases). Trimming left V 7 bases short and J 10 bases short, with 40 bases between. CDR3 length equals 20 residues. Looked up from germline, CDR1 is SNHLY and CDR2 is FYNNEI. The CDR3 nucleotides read TGTGCCAGCAAGACTACCCCTTTCCGAACCTCATCAAACAGGGTCTCCATCCAGTACTTC. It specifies CASKTTPFRTSSNRVSIQYF.

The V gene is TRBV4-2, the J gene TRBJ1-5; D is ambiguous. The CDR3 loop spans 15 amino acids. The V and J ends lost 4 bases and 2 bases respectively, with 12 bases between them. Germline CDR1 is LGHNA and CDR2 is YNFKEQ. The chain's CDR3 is CASSPGEVGNQPQHF. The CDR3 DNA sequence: TGTGCCAGCAGCCCCGGAGAGGTTGGCAATCAGCCCCAGCATTTT.

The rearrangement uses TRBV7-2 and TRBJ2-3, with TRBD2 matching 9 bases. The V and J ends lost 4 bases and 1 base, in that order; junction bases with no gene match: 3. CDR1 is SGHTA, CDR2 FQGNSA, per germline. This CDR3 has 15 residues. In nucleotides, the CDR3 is TGTGCCAGCAGCTCTAGCGGGATCGGCACAGATACGCAGTATTTT. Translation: CASSSSGIGTDTQYF.

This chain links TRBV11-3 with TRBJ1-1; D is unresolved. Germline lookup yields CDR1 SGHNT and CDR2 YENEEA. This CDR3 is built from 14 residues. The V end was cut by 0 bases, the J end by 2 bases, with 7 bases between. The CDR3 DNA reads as TGTGCCAGCAGCTTAGATCCGGTTAACACTGAAGCTTTCTTT. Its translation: CASSLDPVNTEAFF.

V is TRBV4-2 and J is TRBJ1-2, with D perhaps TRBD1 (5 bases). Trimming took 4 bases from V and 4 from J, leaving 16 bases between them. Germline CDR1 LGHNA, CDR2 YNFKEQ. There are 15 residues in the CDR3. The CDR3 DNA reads TGTGCCAGCAGCCCCGGGGCAGGGCATGGCTATGGCTACACCTTC. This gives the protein CASSPGAGHGYGYTF.

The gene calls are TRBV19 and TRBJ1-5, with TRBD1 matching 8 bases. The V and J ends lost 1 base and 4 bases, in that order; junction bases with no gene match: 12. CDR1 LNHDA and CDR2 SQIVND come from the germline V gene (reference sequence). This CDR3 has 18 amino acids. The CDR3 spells CASSIVLSTGALNQPQHF. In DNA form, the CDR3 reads TGTGCCAGTAGTATAGTCCTCTCGACAGGGGCCCTAAATCAGCCCCAGCATTTT. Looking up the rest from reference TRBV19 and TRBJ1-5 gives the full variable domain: DGGITQSPKYLFRKEGQNVTLSCEQNLNHDAMYWYRQDPGQGLRLIYYSQIVNDFQKGDIAEGYSVSREKKESFPLTVTSAQKNPTAFYLCASSIVLSTGALNQPQHFGDGTRLSIL.